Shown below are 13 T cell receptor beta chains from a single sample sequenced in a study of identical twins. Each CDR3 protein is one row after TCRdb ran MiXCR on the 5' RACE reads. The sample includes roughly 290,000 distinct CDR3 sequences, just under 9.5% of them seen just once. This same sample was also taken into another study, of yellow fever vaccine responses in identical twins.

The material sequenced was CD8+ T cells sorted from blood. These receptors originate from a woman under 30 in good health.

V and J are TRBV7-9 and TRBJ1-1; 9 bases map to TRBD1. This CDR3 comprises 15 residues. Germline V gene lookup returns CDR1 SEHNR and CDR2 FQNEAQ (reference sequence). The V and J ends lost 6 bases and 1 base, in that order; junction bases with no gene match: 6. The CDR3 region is CASRRPGQGNTEAFF. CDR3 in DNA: TGTGCCAGCAGACGGCCGGGACAGGGGAACACTGAAGCTTTCTTT.

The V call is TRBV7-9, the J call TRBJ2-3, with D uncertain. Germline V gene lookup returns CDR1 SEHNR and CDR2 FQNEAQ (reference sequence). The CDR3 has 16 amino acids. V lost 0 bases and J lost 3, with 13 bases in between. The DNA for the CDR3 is TGTGCCAGCAGCTTAGCAGTATTATTCGGTACAGATACGCAGTATTTT. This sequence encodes CASSLAVLFGTDTQYF.

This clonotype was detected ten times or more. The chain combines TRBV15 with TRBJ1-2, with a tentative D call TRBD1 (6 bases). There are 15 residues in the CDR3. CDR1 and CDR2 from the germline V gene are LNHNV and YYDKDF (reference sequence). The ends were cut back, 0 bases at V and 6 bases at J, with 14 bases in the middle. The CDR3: CATSRDTGGANGYTF. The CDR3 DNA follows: TGTGCCACCAGCAGAGATACCGGGGGCGCAAATGGCTACACCTTC.

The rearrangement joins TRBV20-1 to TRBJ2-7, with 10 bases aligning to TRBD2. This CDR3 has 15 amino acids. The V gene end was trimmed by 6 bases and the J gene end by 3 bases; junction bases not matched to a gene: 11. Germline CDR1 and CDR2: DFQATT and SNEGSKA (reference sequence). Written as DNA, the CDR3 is TGCAGTGCCATAAGGCAGCGGGGGGGCCTCTACGAGCAGTACTTC. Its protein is CSAIRQRGGLYEQYF.

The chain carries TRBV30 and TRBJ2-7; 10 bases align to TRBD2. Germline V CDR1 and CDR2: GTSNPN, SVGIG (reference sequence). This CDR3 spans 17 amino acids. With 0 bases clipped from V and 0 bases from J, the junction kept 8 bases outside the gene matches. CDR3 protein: CAWSVAGLADPSYEQYF. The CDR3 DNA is TGTGCCTGGAGTGTGGCAGGACTAGCGGACCCCTCCTACGAGCAGTACTTC.

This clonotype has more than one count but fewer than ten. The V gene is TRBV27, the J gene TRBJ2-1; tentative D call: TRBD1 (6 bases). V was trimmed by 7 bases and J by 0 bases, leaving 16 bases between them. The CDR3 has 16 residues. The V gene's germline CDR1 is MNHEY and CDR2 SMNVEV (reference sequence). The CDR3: CASTPRGIGSYNEQFF. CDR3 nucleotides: TGTGCCAGCACCCCCAGGGGCATAGGCTCCTACAATGAGCAGTTCTTC.

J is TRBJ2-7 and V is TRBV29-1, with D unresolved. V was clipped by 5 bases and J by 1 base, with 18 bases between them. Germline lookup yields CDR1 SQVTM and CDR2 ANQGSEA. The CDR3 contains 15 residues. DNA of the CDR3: TGCAGCGTTTTCCTCGCTGGAGTCATATCCTACGAGCAGTACTTC. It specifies CSVFLAGVISYEQYF.

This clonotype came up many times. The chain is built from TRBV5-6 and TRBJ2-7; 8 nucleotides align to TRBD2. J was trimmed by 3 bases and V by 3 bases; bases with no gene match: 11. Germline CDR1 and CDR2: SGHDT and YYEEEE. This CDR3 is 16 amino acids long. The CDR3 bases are TGTGCCAGCAGCTCCCAAACTAGCGGAGAGATCTACGAGCAGTACTTC. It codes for CASSSQTSGEIYEQYF. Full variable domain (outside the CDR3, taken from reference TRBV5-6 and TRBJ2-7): DAGVTQSPTHLIKTRGQQVTLRCSPKSGHDTVSWYQQALGQGPQFIFQYYEEEERQRGNFPDRFSGHQFPNYSSELNVNALLLGDSALYLCASSSQTSGEIYEQYFGPGTRLTVT.

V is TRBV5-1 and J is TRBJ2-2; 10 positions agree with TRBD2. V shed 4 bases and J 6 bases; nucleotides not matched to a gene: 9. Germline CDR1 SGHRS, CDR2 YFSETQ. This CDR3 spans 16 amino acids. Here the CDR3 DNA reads TGCGCCAGCAGCCCCCTAGCGGGAGACCGAGCCGGGGAGCTGTTTTTT. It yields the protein CASSPLAGDRAGELFF.

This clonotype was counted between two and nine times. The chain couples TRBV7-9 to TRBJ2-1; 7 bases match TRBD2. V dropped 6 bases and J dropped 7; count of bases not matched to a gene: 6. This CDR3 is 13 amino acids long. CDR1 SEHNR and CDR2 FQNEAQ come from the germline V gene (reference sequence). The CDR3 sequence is CASSEAGGNEQFF. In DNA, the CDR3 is TGTGCCAGCAGTGAGGCCGGGGGGAATGAGCAGTTCTTC.

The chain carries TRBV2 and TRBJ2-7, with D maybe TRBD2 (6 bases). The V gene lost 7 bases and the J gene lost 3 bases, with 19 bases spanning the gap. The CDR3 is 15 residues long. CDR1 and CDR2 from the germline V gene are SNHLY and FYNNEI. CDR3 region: CASTIGRGVHYEQYF. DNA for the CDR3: TGTGCCAGCACGATCGGGCGGGGAGTCCACTACGAGCAGTACTTC.

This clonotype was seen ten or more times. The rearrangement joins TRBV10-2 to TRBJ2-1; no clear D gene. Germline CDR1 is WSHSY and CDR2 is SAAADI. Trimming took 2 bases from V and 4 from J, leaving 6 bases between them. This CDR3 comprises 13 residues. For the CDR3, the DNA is TGCGCCAGCAGTGAGACTTTATACAATGAGCAGTTCTTC. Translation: CASSETLYNEQFF.

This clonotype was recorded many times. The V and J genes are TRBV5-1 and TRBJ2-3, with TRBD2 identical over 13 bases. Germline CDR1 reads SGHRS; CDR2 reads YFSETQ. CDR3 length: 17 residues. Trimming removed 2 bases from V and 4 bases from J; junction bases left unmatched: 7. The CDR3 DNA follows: TGCGCCAGCAGCTTAACTAGCGGGGGGGCCGAAGCAGATACGCAGTATTTT. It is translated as CASSLTSGGAEADTQYF.